The clone carrying this T cell receptor (beta chain) was counted a few times. Antigen specificity is unknown. These data are taken from a study of blood T cells in healthy people across ages. Study details: Capture by template switching was about one barcoded beta molecule per two T cells. Study-wide findings and caveats: Without sorted subsets, naive and antigen-experienced compartments could not be conclusively compared.

The donors, healthy Caucasians from Russia, were aged roughly 6 to 90. Isolation yielded PBMCs, at least 7 million per sample, in every case. The CDR3 has 15 residues. Germline trimming cut 5 bases from V and 4 bases from J; bases unmatched to any gene: 11. Germline assignment: CDR1 SGHNT and CDR2 YENEEA. Combining a sample-barcoded 5' primer with a J-beta primer mix, a second PCR ran for 7 to 11 cycles. Each CDR3 protein is one row after TCRdb ran MiXCR on the 5' RACE reads. The sample yields roughly 730,000 distinct CDR3 sequences, approximately 60% seen once. This sequence joins TRBV11-3 and TRBJ2-7; TRBD2 matches at 7 bases. The sample comprised blood. The sequence was collected from a man aged 40-55 years in good health. The chain's CDR3 is CASSPIQGAGYEQYF. The CDR3 nucleotides read TGTGCCAGCAGCCCAATCCAGGGAGCGGGGTACGAGCAGTACTTC.